This T cell receptor beta chain was sequenced for a study of blood T cell repertoires in COVID-19. The overall study: The study drew acute and convalescent COVID-19 samples from the United States, Italy and Spain.

Per the study methods: For nucleated cells, counts were estimated from reference gene primer amplification. Sequencing used immunoSEQ multiplex PCR; TCRdb keeps in-frame clones, though not all of them. V and J calls and clone size are given by that table; D and trimming were obtained from the DNA. This sample has about 500,000 clones, with roughly 87% found just once. Across fewer than 25 US areas, participants ranged in age from 18 to 89 years. Cohorts were based on clinical histories the participants reported. The V segment lost 5 bases and the J segment 7 bases; nucleotides outside the gene matches: 15. This CDR3 spans 17 amino acids. Germline V lookup: CDR1 SGHTA, CDR2 FQGTGA.

The sample was PBMCs or T cells enriched from blood (not recorded which). The rearrangement uses TRBV7-3 and TRBJ2-2; 8 nucleotides align to TRBD2. The receptor was isolated from a woman aged 18-29 years who had recovered from COVID-19. The CDR3 DNA is TGTGCCAGCAGCCCCCGGGCGGGCGGGGGGTCGAGCGGGGAGCTGTTTTTT. Translation gives CASSPRAGGGSSGELFF.